This passage covers 27 T cell receptor beta chains from one sample sequenced in a study of T cells in Graves' hyperthyroidism and ophthalmopathy. Authors of the study amplified TCR beta CDR3 regions from RNA transcripts. Researchers ran a first-round RT-PCR on the TCR CDR3 using the HTBI primer set. One entry per CDR3 protein, called by TCRdb with MiXCR from the multiplex PCR reads. The sample shows some 740,000 distinct CDR3 sequences, 11% to 15% of them seen only once. The sequencing input was blood. The receptors originated from a woman aged 18-29 years with Graves' hyperthyroidism.

On this clonotype: A read error may explain this, as a much larger clone is one base away. DNA for the CDR3: TGTGCCAGCAGCTCTCAGAAGGGGGTAAACACCATATATTTT. Translation: CASSSQKGVNTIYF. This chain connects TRBV7-2 to TRBJ1-3, with D maybe TRBD1 (6 bases). Trimming shortened V by 4 bases and J by 6 bases, and 13 bases separated the two germline ends. There are 14 residues in the CDR3. The germline V gene has CDR1 SGHTA and CDR2 FQGNSA.

This clonotype was found many times. This chain uses TRBV7-2 with TRBJ1-5, with D unclear. This CDR3 contains 14 residues. Trimming took 4 bases from V and 1 from J, leaving 8 bases between them. In germline, CDR1 is SGHTA, CDR2 FQGNSA. CDR3 nucleotides: TGTGCCAGCAGCTCTAGGCTGAGCAATCAGCCCCAGCATTTT. Translating gives CASSSRLSNQPQHF. The full variable domain, rest sourced from reference TRBV7-2 and TRBJ1-5, is GAGVSQSPSNKVTEKGKDVELRCDPISGHTALYWYRQSLGQGLEFLIYFQGNSAPDKSGLPSDRFSAERTGGSVSTLTIQRTQQEDSAVYLCASSSRLSNQPQHFGDGTRLSIL.

This clonotype has ten or more counts. V is TRBV7-9 and J is TRBJ2-3; D unclear. CDR3 size: 15 residues. Germline lookup yields CDR1 SEHNR and CDR2 FQNEAQ (reference sequence). V was cut by 2 bases and J by 4 bases, with 13 bases left in between. The CDR3 reads CASSLRYLMADTQYF. As DNA, the CDR3 is TGTGCCAGCAGCTTACGGTACTTGATGGCAGATACGCAGTATTTT.

This chain joins TRBV4-1 and TRBJ1-1; D is possibly TRBD1 (6 bases). This CDR3 is 18 amino acids long. Germline CDR1 is MGHRA and CDR2 is YSYEKL. The ends were cut back, 4 bases at V and 0 bases at J, with 21 bases in the middle. CDR3: CASSRIPLGGIMNTEAFF. CDR3 sequence (DNA): TGCGCCAGCAGCCGAATTCCCCTAGGGGGTATAATGAACACTGAAGCTTTCTTT.

The chain carries TRBV6-5 and TRBJ1-3; the match to TRBD1 covers 7 bases. The CDR3 is made up of 16 amino acids. Per germline, CDR1 MNHEY and CDR2 SVGAGI. V gave up 4 bases and J gave up 1 base; unmatched junction bases: 7. In nucleotides, the CDR3 is TGTGCCAGCAGTTCCGCAGGGGGAAGATCTGGAAACACCATATATTTT. Its translation is CASSSAGGRSGNTIYF.

There are a few counts of this clonotype. The CDR3 DNA reads as TGTGCCAGCAGTTACTCAAGTCACCAGGAAGCTTTCTTT. Translating gives CASSYSSHQEAFF. This rearrangement joins TRBV6-5 to TRBJ1-1, with D hard to call. Germline CDR1 reads MNHEY; CDR2 reads SVGAGI. The CDR3 runs to 13 residues. Deletions cut 0 bases from V and 8 bases from J, with 10 bases between.

The sample holds a few counts of this clonotype. The chain employs TRBV18 and TRBJ2-7; 8 bases are shared with TRBD2. Trimming at V came to 6 bases and at J to 4 bases, leaving 5 bases not matched to a gene. Germline V lookup: CDR1 KGHSH, CDR2 LQKENI. This CDR3 spans 13 amino acids. CDR3: CASSPGTRYEQYF. CDR3 bases: TGTGCCAGCTCGCCCGGGACTAGGTACGAGCAGTACTTC.

This clonotype was picked up a small number of times. The CDR3 DNA reads as TGCGCCAGCACACGACAGGGGTTTTTGGACACTGAAGCTTTCTTT. It translates to CASTRQGFLDTEAFF. This sequence joins TRBV5-1 and TRBJ1-1; 8 bases line up with TRBD1. Looked up from germline, CDR1 is SGHRS and CDR2 is YFSETQ. The CDR3 covers 15 residues. V trimming: 6 bases; J trimming: 3 bases; junction bases outside the gene matches: 10.

This clonotype showed up many times. This chain uses TRBV12-3 or TRBV12-4 with TRBJ2-7; 9 bases fit TRBD2. The ends lost 6 bases at V and 7 bases at J; junction bases unmatched: 10. This CDR3 is 14 amino acids long. Written as DNA, the CDR3 is TGTGCCAGCAGGGGCGGGGGGGCCTCTAAGGAGCAGTACTTC. Protein product: CASRGGGASKEQYF.

On this clonotype itself: Lacking the conserved final phenylalanine or tryptophan, this CDR3 likely reflects a read error. This chain connects TRBV18 to TRBJ2-2; D uncertain. CDR1 is KGHSH, CDR2 LQKENI, per germline. The CDR3 length is 12 residues. V shed 1 base and J shed 6 bases, with 3 bases lying between them. The CDR3 spells CASSPQSGELFL. The CDR3 bases are TGTGCCAGCTCACCACAGTCCGGGGAGCTGTTTCTT.

This clonotype was counted ten times or more. V gene TRBV3-1 combines with J gene TRBJ2-2; D remains ambiguous. CDR3 length equals 20 residues. Trimming removed 6 bases from V and 2 bases from J, with 28 bases in between. The germline CDR1 and CDR2 sequences are LGHDT and YNNKEL (reference sequence). The chain's CDR3 is CASRRARGRNSRRNTGELFF. The CDR3 region has the DNA TGTGCCAGCAGACGCGCCCGCGGCCGGAACTCCAGGAGAAACACCGGGGAGCTGTTTTTT.

The sample holds many counts of this clonotype. This chain connects TRBV28 to TRBJ2-1; D may match TRBD1 or TRBD2 (5 bases each). The CDR3 is 15 amino acids. CDR1 is MDHEN and CDR2 is SYDVKM in the germline V gene. V lost 2 bases, J lost 4 bases, and 12 bases lay in between. CDR3 DNA sequence: TGTGCCAGCAGTTTAAGGGTTGGGGGTTACAATGAGCAGTTCTTC. This sequence encodes CASSLRVGGYNEQFF.

This clonotype came up many times. This chain uses TRBV28 with TRBJ2-7; 9 bases are a match to TRBD2. Germline-derived CDR1 and CDR2 are MDHEN and SYDVKM. V lost 6 bases and J lost 4; bases outside the gene matches: 10. The CDR3 has 15 residues. The CDR3 coding sequence is TGTGCCAGCAGCCCGGCGGGGGGGGCGGAATACGAGCAGTACTTC. It encodes CASSPAGGAEYEQYF.

About this clonotype: A much bigger clone sits one base away, suggesting this may be a read error. This chain connects TRBV11-2 to TRBJ2-1; 8 nucleotides align to TRBD2. Per germline, CDR1 SGHAT and CDR2 FQNNGV. V lost 5 bases, J lost 2 bases, and 2 bases stayed unmatched. The CDR3 contains 14 residues. This CDR3 is CASSQGLAYNEQFF. DNA of the CDR3: TGTGCCAGCAGCCAGGGACTAGCCTACAATGAGCAGTTCTTC.

This clonotype was recorded many times. The V gene is TRBV10-2, the J gene TRBJ1-5; D may be TRBD1 (6 bases). There are 13 residues in the CDR3. Per germline, CDR1 WSHSY and CDR2 SAAADI. Trimming removed 6 bases from V and 5 bases from J, with 11 bases in between. CDR3 DNA sequence: TGCGCCAGCAGGAGACAGGTCGATCAGCCCCAGCATTTT. As protein: CASRRQVDQPQHF.

This clonotype was seen many times. V is TRBV3-1 and J is TRBJ2-1; tentative D call: TRBD2 (6 bases). This CDR3 has 18 amino acids. V lost 1 base to trimming and J lost 0 bases, with 16 bases between them. Germline CDR1 and CDR2: LGHDT and YNNKEL (reference sequence). CDR3 region: CASSQGMFIGSSYNEQFF. DNA of the CDR3: TGTGCCAGCAGCCAAGGGATGTTTATCGGGAGCTCCTACAATGAGCAGTTCTTC.

Remarks on this clonotype: This could be a read error, since a much larger clone is one nucleotide away. V is TRBV27 and J is TRBJ2-1, with 7 bases identical to TRBD2. Germline CDR1 and CDR2: MNHEY and SMNVEV (reference sequence). The CDR3 contains 15 residues. The CDR3: CANSFGLAVYNEQFF. CDR3 DNA sequence: TGTGCCAACAGTTTTGGGCTAGCGGTCTACAATGAGCAGTTCTTC.

This clonotype was detected a few times. V usage is TRBV19 and J usage is TRBJ2-1; 7 bases are shared with TRBD2. Unmatched junction bases numbered 10, after V lost 7 bases and J lost 4 bases. The CDR3 spans 15 residues. Germline V gene data show CDR1 as LNHDA and CDR2 as SQIVND (reference sequence). The CDR3 bases are TGTGCCAGTACGATCGGGGGAGGGCCGTACAATGAGCAGTTCTTC. Its protein is CASTIGGGPYNEQFF.

This clonotype was found many times. In DNA, the CDR3 is TGTGCCAGCAGCTTAGCGGCGGTCCTACCTGATAATGAGCAGTTCTTC. Encoded protein: CASSLAAVLPDNEQFF. The chain carries TRBV7-9 and TRBJ2-1; D gene ambiguous. The CDR3 is made up of 16 amino acids. Germline CDR1 is SEHNR and CDR2 is FQNEAQ (reference sequence). The germline V and J ends were trimmed by 0 bases and 7 bases, with 16 bases remaining between them.

This clonotype was picked up a small number of times. This chain links TRBV10-3 with TRBJ2-7, with D uncertain. V lost 3 bases and J lost 5, with 8 bases in between. CDR1 and CDR2 (germline): ENHRY, SYGVKD. CDR3 length: 12 amino acids. CDR3 sequence reads: CAISDGSHEQYF. Written as DNA, the CDR3 is TGTGCCATCAGTGATGGGTCTCACGAGCAGTACTTC.

This clonotype was seen a few times. CDR3 nucleotides: TGTGCCAGCAGTTACTCGTCGGGGGGACGCGGGAACTATGGCTACACCTTC. Its protein product is CASSYSSGGRGNYGYTF. This chain joins TRBV6-5 and TRBJ1-2, with D maybe TRBD1 (5 bases). This CDR3 has 17 amino acids. V dropped 0 bases and J dropped 2 bases, with 16 bases sitting between them. The germline gives CDR1 MNHEY, CDR2 SVGAGI.

Ten or more counts support this clonotype. The J gene is TRBJ2-3, the V gene TRBV29-1; D gene unclear. The ends were cut back, 0 bases at V and 2 bases at J, with 6 bases in the middle. The CDR3 extends over 13 amino acids. CDR1 is SQVTM, CDR2 ANQGSEA, per germline. CDR3 residues: CSVEDRATDTQYF. The CDR3, as DNA: TGCAGCGTTGAAGATCGGGCCACAGATACGCAGTATTTT.

The rearrangement links TRBV14 to TRBJ1-2; 9 bases map to TRBD1. Per the germline V gene, CDR1 is SGHDN and CDR2 is FVKESK. V lost 4 bases, J lost 6 bases, and 9 bases stayed unmatched. The CDR3 sequence is 15 residues long. The CDR3 DNA sequence: TGTGCCAGCAGCCTTCTCGGACAGGGGACGGATGGCTACACCTTC. It translates to CASSLLGQGTDGYTF.

The gene calls are TRBV25-1 and TRBJ2-2; D is unclear. CDR3 length equals 11 residues. Germline V gene lookup returns CDR1 MGHDK and CDR2 SYGVNS. V lost 11 bases to trimming and J lost 7 bases, with 11 bases between them. CDR3 nucleotides: TGTGCCGCCAGCTTTGGCGGGGAGCTGTTTTTT. Translated: CAASFGGELFF.

The CDR3 loop is CASSYYPRQGRNQPQHF. In DNA form, the CDR3 reads TGTGCCAGCAGTTACTACCCCCGACAGGGTCGAAATCAGCCCCAGCATTTT. The rearrangement links TRBV6-5 to TRBJ1-5; the match to TRBD1 covers 7 bases. Losses at the gene ends were 1 base for V and 4 bases for J; bases not matched to a gene: 10. Germline CDR1 reads MNHEY; CDR2 reads SVGAGI. The CDR3 length is 17 residues.

The CDR3 DNA follows: TGTGCCAGCAGCCTATCCAATCATGATGGACTCGAGCAGTACTTC. Its translation: CASSLSNHDGLEQYF. This chain connects TRBV11-2 to TRBJ2-7; TRBD2 might be the D (5 bases). The CDR3 totals 15 residues. With 5 bases removed from V and 6 bases from J, the gap between germline ends came to 20 bases. Per the germline V gene, CDR1 is SGHAT and CDR2 is FQNNGV.

V gene TRBV4-1 combines with J gene TRBJ2-7, with TRBD2 matching over 8 bases. The V gene end was trimmed by 8 bases and the J gene end by 0 bases; junction bases not matched to a gene: 12. The CDR3 contains 16 residues. Germline V gene data show CDR1 as MGHRA and CDR2 as YSYEKL. CDR3 amino acids: CASGPRLAGSSYEQYF. The CDR3 region has the DNA TGCGCCAGCGGCCCGAGATTAGCGGGGAGCTCCTACGAGCAGTACTTC.